Presented here are 5 T cell receptor beta chains from one specimen sequenced in a study of blood T cell repertoires in COVID-19. Only in-frame clones appear in the TCRdb table, and some are missing; sequencing was by immunoSEQ multiplex PCR. The sample lists about 520,000 clones, 70% to 90% occurring once. Sample: peripheral blood. The origin of the receptors is a human donor in a cohort sampled during active COVID-19.

This sequence joins TRBV7-8 and TRBJ1-1; 7 bases match TRBD1. V lost 2 bases to trimming and J lost 5 bases; unmatched junction nucleotides: 8. CDR1 is SGHVS, CDR2 FQNEAQ, per germline. This CDR3 comprises 15 residues. DNA for the CDR3: TGTGCCAGCAGCTTAACTTCAGGGGGATGGACTGAAGCTTTCTTT. Amino acid sequence: CASSLTSGGWTEAFF.

The gene calls are TRBV2 and TRBJ2-1, with 15 bases aligning to TRBD2. The CDR3 extends over 18 amino acids. The V gene end was trimmed by 6 bases and the J gene end by 6 bases; junction bases not matched to a gene: 12. Germline V CDR1 and CDR2: SNHLY, FYNNEI. The CDR3 bases are TGTGCCAGCAGGGGGGGACTAGCGGGAGGATACTCTGGCAATGAGCAGTTCTTC. It codes for CASRGGLAGGYSGNEQFF.

This chain uses TRBV5-1 with TRBJ2-4, with a weak D call TRBD1 (5 bases). This CDR3 region has 15 residues. V was trimmed by 0 bases and J by 8 bases, leaving 15 bases between them. Germline-derived CDR1 and CDR2 are SGHRS and YFSETQ. CDR3 nucleotide sequence: TGCGCCAGCAGCTTGGATTCGACAGAAGGAGACATTCAGTACTTC. Encoded protein: CASSLDSTEGDIQYF.

This clone came up once. The gene calls are TRBV19 and TRBJ2-7; D ambiguous. Germline V gene lookup returns CDR1 LNHDA and CDR2 SQIVND (reference sequence). The V and J ends lost 5 bases and 2 bases respectively, with 13 bases between them. The CDR3 has 14 residues. Here the CDR3 reads CASSFQAGTYEQYF. Written as DNA, the CDR3 is TGTGCCAGTAGTTTTCAGGCCGGAACCTACGAGCAGTACTTC.

The rearrangement joins TRBV28 to TRBJ2-1, with 9 bases aligning to TRBD2. The CDR3 has 16 amino acids. Germline trimming cut 5 bases from V and 4 bases from J; bases unmatched to any gene: 9. Germline V CDR1 and CDR2: MDHEN, SYDVKM. Here the CDR3 DNA reads TGTGCCAGCAGTCCCTTTAGACTAGCGGAATACAATGAGCAGTTCTTC. It specifies CASSPFRLAEYNEQFF. Together with reference TRBV28 and TRBJ2-1, the CDR3 gives the full variable domain: DVKVTQSSRYLVKRTGEKVFLECVQDMDHENMFWYRQDPGLGLRLIYFSYDVKMKEKGDIPEGYSVSREKKERFSLILESASTNQTSMYLCASSPFRLAEYNEQFFGPGTRLTVL.